This TCR beta chain was found in a study of PD-1 blockade in classical Hodgkin lymphoma. Study findings and constraints: Differences between repertoires have undefined causes, possibly disease activity or prior therapy. At baseline, newly diagnosed patients reportedly showed less TCR diversity than healthy donors.

Generated by immunoSEQ multiplex PCR, the TCRdb table keeps only in-frame clones and is missing some. The repertoire holds 25,000 to 35,000 clones, with about nine tenths as singletons. Germline values: CDR1 SGDLS, CDR2 YYNGEE. This CDR3 has 14 residues. V was cut by 2 bases and J by 2 bases, with 7 bases left in between. Notes on this clone: The antigen remains unidentified.

Documented time point: newly diagnosed, previously untreated cHL patient sample. Using magnetic negative selection, the CD4+ T cells were separated out of thawed PBMCs. Newly diagnosed, untreated classical Hodgkin lymphoma PBMCs provided comparison. The source is a human donor with classical Hodgkin lymphoma. The chain employs TRBV9 and TRBJ1-4; D is ambiguous. What was sequenced was CD4+ T cells from blood. The CDR3 reads CASSVEWTNEKLFF. CDR3 bases: TGTGCCAGCAGCGTGGAGTGGACTAATGAAAAACTGTTTTTT.